The clone carrying this T cell receptor beta chain has more than one count but fewer than ten. Its antigen is as yet unknown. Using its own MiXCR run on the PCR reads, TCRdb lists one record per CDR3 protein. This table holds under 600,000 distinct CDR3 sequences, about a fifth found once. The source of the sample is a study of molecular identifiers for immune sequencing clone quantification. Study conclusions and caveats: Clones above 20 RNA copies held over 98% of effector molecules, under 1% in naive cells.

CDR3 size: 14 residues. Trimming removed 5 bases from V and 0 bases from J, with 12 bases in between. The germline gives CDR1 SGHRS, CDR2 YFSETQ. This sequence joins TRBV5-1 and TRBJ2-7; no reliable D call. Input material: naive CD8+ T cells from blood, with Jurkat cell RNA spiked in. Regarding subset: FACS-sorted CD8+CD4-CCR7+CD45RA+ naive T cells. This TCR derives from a human donor in good health. Some libraries in this study had Jurkat cell RNA spiked in. CDR3 sequence: CASSYDTLSYEQYF. The CDR3 nucleotides read TGCGCCAGCAGTTACGACACACTCTCCTACGAGCAGTACTTC.